These 20 T cell receptor beta chains originate from one sample sequenced in a study of blood T cell repertoires in COVID-19. Assay: immunoSEQ multiplex PCR; the TCRdb copy retains only in-frame clones and omits some. Of 350,000 to 400,000 clones listed, 75% to 90% are singletons. Sequenced sample: PBMCs or T cells enriched from blood (not recorded which). The receptors were gathered from a man aged 18 to 29 who had recovered from COVID-19.

V and J are TRBV2 and TRBJ2-3, with 8 positions matching TRBD2. The CDR3 length is 15 residues. Germline CDR1 and CDR2: SNHLY and FYNNEI. Trimming took 8 bases from V and 0 from J; bases not matched to a gene: 7. CDR3 bases: TGTGCCAGCCATTCGGGGGGGTCTAGCACAGATACGCAGTATTTT. Amino acid sequence: CASHSGGSSTDTQYF.

The J gene is TRBJ1-3, the V gene TRBV10-3; the D gene is possibly TRBD1 (6 bases). CDR3 size: 15 residues. Germline CDR1 and CDR2: ENHRY and SYGVKD. V gave up 3 bases and J gave up 0 bases, with 9 bases separating them. CDR3 bases: TGTGCCATCAGTGATACAGGGATCTCTGGAAACACCATATATTTT. Its translation is CAISDTGISGNTIYF.

This clone has more than one count but fewer than ten. V is TRBV5-1 and J is TRBJ2-2; D ambiguous. V lost 2 bases and J lost 7, with 9 bases in between. The germline CDR1 and CDR2 sequences are SGHRS and YFSETQ. The CDR3 totals 13 residues. The CDR3 protein is CASSFLGDGELFF. The CDR3 DNA follows: TGCGCCAGCAGCTTCCTGGGCGACGGGGAGCTGTTTTTT.

The genes are TRBV6-5 and TRBJ1-2; D is possibly TRBD1 (5 bases). The germline gives CDR1 MNHEY, CDR2 SVGAGI. CDR3 length equals 14 residues. The ends were cut back, 5 bases at V and 4 bases at J, with 14 bases in the middle. The CDR3 protein is CASSPDDSLYGYTF. CDR3 nucleotides: TGTGCCAGCAGTCCCGACGACAGTCTCTATGGCTACACCTTC.

The V and J genes are TRBV19 and TRBJ2-7; 11 positions match TRBD2. The trim removed 7 bases at V and 0 bases at J, leaving 8 bases unmatched. The CDR3 contains 16 residues. Germline CDR1 reads LNHDA; CDR2 reads SQIVND (reference sequence). CDR3 in amino acids: CASTPAGTSGSYEQYF. CDR3 sequence (DNA): TGTGCCAGTACCCCCGCCGGGACTAGCGGCTCCTACGAGCAGTACTTC.

V usage is TRBV7-8 and J usage is TRBJ1-1; D gene unclear. Trimming removed 5 bases at V and 1 base at J, with 5 bases between. CDR1 is SGHVS and CDR2 is FQNEAQ in the germline V gene. This CDR3 has 12 residues. The CDR3: CASSPRNTEAFF. The DNA of the CDR3 is TGTGCCAGCAGCCCGAGGAACACTGAAGCTTTCTTT.

The genes are TRBV5-1 and TRBJ2-5; 7 bases fit TRBD1. CDR3 length: 14 residues. Trimming at V came to 1 base and at J to 7 bases, leaving 7 bases not matched to a gene. From germline, CDR1 is SGHRS and CDR2 YFSETQ. CDR3 sequence: CASSLSRQGGTQYF. The CDR3 DNA sequence: TGCGCCAGCAGCTTGAGCCGACAGGGTGGGACCCAGTACTTC.

The chain is built from TRBV7-9 and TRBJ2-3, with a weak D call TRBD2 (5 bases). V lost 1 base, J lost 6 bases, and 17 bases lay in between. Germline loops: CDR1 SEHNR, CDR2 FQNEAQ (reference sequence). The CDR3 spans 16 residues. CDR3 nucleotide sequence: TGTGCCAGCAGCTTAGTTGGAGGACCCCGGATGGATACGCAGTATTTT. Translation gives CASSLVGGPRMDTQYF.

DNA for the CDR3: TGTGCCAGCAGCTCTCAGGGGCTCTACACTGAAGCTTTCTTT. Protein: CASSSQGLYTEAFF. This chain joins TRBV5-6 and TRBJ1-1; maybe TRBD1 (6 bases). There are 14 residues in the CDR3. The germline V gene encodes CDR1 SGHDT and CDR2 YYEEEE. The germline V and J ends were trimmed by 3 bases and 3 bases, with 12 bases remaining between them. The whole variable domain, remainder taken from reference TRBV5-6 and TRBJ1-1, is DAGVTQSPTHLIKTRGQQVTLRCSPKSGHDTVSWYQQALGQGPQFIFQYYEEEERQRGNFPDRFSGHQFPNYSSELNVNALLLGDSALYLCASSSQGLYTEAFFGQGTRLTVV.

The V gene is TRBV29-1, the J gene TRBJ2-5, with D unresolved. Germline V gene lookup returns CDR1 SQVTM and CDR2 ANQGSEA. The ends were cut back, 0 bases at V and 0 bases at J, with 14 bases in the middle. This CDR3 spans 16 amino acids. CDR3 DNA sequence: TGCAGCGTTGAAGATCGGAGAGACTTGTACCAAGAGACCCAGTACTTC. It yields the protein CSVEDRRDLYQETQYF.

The rearrangement uses TRBV4-3 and TRBJ1-2; tentative D call: TRBD1 (6 bases). Germline assignment: CDR1 LGHNA and CDR2 YSLEER. V was pared by 5 bases and J by 4 bases, with 14 bases between. This CDR3 contains 14 residues. The CDR3 nucleotides are TGCGCCAGCAGCGAAGCGGGGGGGCGCTATGGCTACACCTTC. Its translation is CASSEAGGRYGYTF.

This clone appeared a single time. The chain carries TRBV6-5 and TRBJ1-1; 9 bases agree with TRBD1. Germline assignment: CDR1 MNHEY and CDR2 SVGAGI. The CDR3 has 14 amino acids. V was pared by 4 bases and J by 5 bases, with 5 bases of the junction left unmatched. The DNA for the CDR3 is TGTGCCAGCAGTTCGGACAGGGGTTTGACTGAAGCTTTCTTT. Translation gives CASSSDRGLTEAFF.

The gene calls are TRBV28 and TRBJ2-7, with D possibly matching TRBD1 (5 bases). Per the germline V gene, CDR1 is MDHEN and CDR2 is SYDVKM. The CDR3 length is 12 residues. V gave up 10 bases and J gave up 2 bases, with 12 bases separating them. Here the CDR3 reads CAISQVTYEQYF. CDR3 coding DNA: TGTGCCATCTCACAGGTTACCTACGAGCAGTACTTC.

The chain combines TRBV19 with TRBJ2-5, with TRBD1 matching over 9 bases. V trimming: 8 bases; J trimming: 2 bases; junction bases outside the gene matches: 3. In germline, CDR1 is LNHDA, CDR2 SQIVND (reference sequence). The CDR3 is 13 amino acids. The CDR3 reads CASGTGSQETQYF. As DNA, the CDR3 is TGTGCCAGTGGGACAGGGTCACAAGAGACCCAGTACTTC.

The rearrangement links TRBV2 to TRBJ1-1; D perhaps matches TRBD1 (6 bases). Per the germline V gene, CDR1 is SNHLY and CDR2 is FYNNEI. The CDR3 sequence is 15 residues long. Between the trimmed V and J ends, which lost 4 bases and 0 bases, there was a span of 12 bases. The DNA of the CDR3 is TGTGCCAGCAGTGTGGGGGGGCCCATGAACACTGAAGCTTTCTTT. Its protein is CASSVGGPMNTEAFF. The full variable domain, rest sourced from reference TRBV2 and TRBJ1-1, is EPEVTQTPSHQVTQMGQEVILRCVPISNHLYFYWYRQILGQKVEFLVSFYNNEISEKSEIFDDQFSVERPDGSNFTLKIRSTKLEDSAMYFCASSVGGPMNTEAFFGQGTRLTVV.

The CDR3 region has the DNA TGTGCCTGGAGTGGCCGATTCTTGAGCGGCAATCAGCCCCAGCATTTT. This encodes CAWSGRFLSGNQPQHF. The genes are TRBV30 and TRBJ1-5; D not certain. V lost 1 base, J lost 2 bases, and 15 bases lay in between. The CDR3 extends over 16 amino acids. Germline values: CDR1 GTSNPN, CDR2 SVGIG (reference sequence).

The V gene is TRBV21-1, the J gene TRBJ2-7; the table's D call of TRBD1 was not tested on the DNA. TRBV21-1 is a listed pseudogene. The CDR3 sequence is 18 residues long. The CDR3 DNA reads TGTGCCAGCAGCAAAGAAGGCTCAGGAATTGGCCGAACCTACGAGCAGTACTTC. It yields the protein CASSKEGSGIGRTYEQYF.

Of note for this clone: The sample carries other DNA sequences with the same CDR3. The genes are TRBV18 and TRBJ1-1; D gene ambiguous. The V gene lost 5 bases and the J gene lost 1 base, with 8 bases spanning the gap. Looked up from germline, CDR1 is KGHSH and CDR2 is LQKENI. There are 13 residues in the CDR3. The DNA for the CDR3 is TGTGCCAGCTCAGCCGGAGAGAACACTGAAGCTTTCTTT. As protein: CASSAGENTEAFF.

This chain uses TRBV10-1 with TRBJ1-1, with D unresolved. V was clipped by 5 bases and J by 0 bases, with 10 bases between them. CDR1 is WNHNN, CDR2 SYGVQD, per germline (reference sequence). The CDR3 consists of 14 residues. The chain's CDR3 is CASSQTRMNTEAFF. In DNA, the CDR3 is TGCGCCAGCAGTCAAACTAGGATGAACACTGAAGCTTTCTTT.

V gene TRBV9 combines with J gene TRBJ2-3, with D hard to call. The germline gives CDR1 SGDLS, CDR2 YYNGEE. CDR3 length: 14 residues. Trimming shortened V by 0 bases and J by 3 bases, and 8 bases separated the two germline ends. This CDR3 reads CASSVDPRTDTQYF. The CDR3 coding sequence is TGTGCCAGCAGCGTAGACCCGAGGACAGATACGCAGTATTTT.